The clone carrying this T cell receptor (beta chain) occurred a few times. Its specificity is unknown. The data originate from a study of T cells in Graves' hyperthyroidism and ophthalmopathy. Study results and caveats: Most clonotypes expanded in the thyroid (above 0.001) were also present in blood.

V lost 4 bases, J lost 4 bases, and 10 bases lay in between. Germline CDR1 and CDR2: SEHNR and FQNEAQ (reference sequence). The CDR3 totals 14 residues. RNA transcripts served as the template for amplifying TCR beta CDR3 regions. Carried out on the TCR CDR3, a first-round RT-PCR used the HTBI primer set. TCRdb called the multiplex PCR reads again in MiXCR, with one record for every CDR3 protein. The data contain around 500,000 distinct CDR3 sequences, around 15% of them seen just once; the ten biggest clones take up over 11%. The chain employs TRBV7-9 and TRBJ1-4; D perhaps matches TRBD1 (6 bases). Sequenced sample: blood. The clonotype originates from a woman aged 40 to 50 with Graves' hyperthyroidism. CDR3 sequence: CASSSQGLNEKLFF. CDR3 nucleotides: TGTGCCAGCAGCTCACAGGGCCTTAATGAAAAACTGTTTTTT. Drawing the rest from reference TRBV7-9 and TRBJ1-4, the complete variable domain is DTGVSQNPRHKITKRGQNVTFRCDPISEHNRLYWYRQTLGQGPEFLTYFQNEAQLEKSRLLSDRFSAERPKGSFSTLEIQRTEQGDSAMYLCASSSQGLNEKLFFGSGTQLSVL.